This TCR beta chain was identified during a study of CD8 T cells in Susac syndrome. With random hexamers, roughly 0.45 to 1 ug RNA was reverse transcribed. An immunoSEQ multiplex PCR amplified TCR beta CDR3 over 54 Vbeta and 13 Jbeta. TCRdb fed the immunoSEQ multiplex PCR reads into MiXCR, producing one record per CDR3 protein. Among 150,000 to 200,000 distinct CDR3 sequences, approximately 94% were seen once, and the ten largest hold roughly 0.099%. The sequenced target, TCR beta, came from blood CD8+ and CD4+ T cells. The CD8+ and CD4+ T cells were negatively isolated, with the TEMRA cells enriched by FACS. The CDR3 is 16 residues long. The germline V gene has CDR1 DFQATT and CDR2 SNEGSKA (reference sequence). The V gene lost 6 bases and the J gene lost 2 bases, with 21 bases spanning the gap.

The V gene is TRBV20-1, the J gene TRBJ2-3; the D is unclear. The clonotype was recovered from a human donor with multiple sclerosis. Sequencing was carried out using CD4+ T cells from PBMCs. CDR3 residues: CSAIPLDPYTTDTQYF. CDR3 nucleotide sequence: TGCAGTGCCATTCCTCTCGACCCGTACACCACAGATACGCAGTATTTT.